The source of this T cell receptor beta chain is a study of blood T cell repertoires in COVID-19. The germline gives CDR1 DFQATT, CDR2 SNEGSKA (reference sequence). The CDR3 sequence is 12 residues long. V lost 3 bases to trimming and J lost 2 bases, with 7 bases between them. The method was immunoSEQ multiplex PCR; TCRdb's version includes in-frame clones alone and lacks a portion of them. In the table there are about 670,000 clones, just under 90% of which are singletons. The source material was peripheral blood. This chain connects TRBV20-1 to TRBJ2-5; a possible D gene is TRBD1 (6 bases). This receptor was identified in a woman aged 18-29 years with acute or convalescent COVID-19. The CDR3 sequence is CSASQGQETQYF. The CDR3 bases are TGCAGTGCTAGTCAGGGGCAAGAGACCCAGTACTTC.